These 9 T cell receptor beta chains were sequenced from one sample in a study of regulatory T cells in long-lasting Graves disease. Time point defined: newly diagnosed GD, antithyroid drugs for less than 3 months. PBMCs were the source of the RNA used for TCR sequencing. Library construction for TCR beta used iRepertoire HTBI primers and Arm-PCR of CDR3 regions. TCRdb reprocessed the multiplex PCR reads via MiXCR and lists one record per CDR3 protein. This table has under 300,000 distinct CDR3 sequences, about 17% appearing once. These data were also filed under a second study, of T cells in Graves' hyperthyroidism and ophthalmopathy.

The specimen was peripheral blood mononuclear cells (PBMCs), collected at new diagnosis, from a patient treated with antithyroid drugs. Every receptor here comes from a woman aged 25-40 years with Graves disease.

As concerns this clonotype: It is likely a read error, because the conserved phenylalanine at the end of the CDR3 is missing. The gene calls are TRBV20-1 and TRBJ2-7; TRBD1 or TRBD2 may be the D gene (5 bases each). V gave up 5 bases and J gave up 1 base, with 12 bases separating them. This CDR3 spans 13 amino acids. The V gene's germline CDR1 is DFQATT and CDR2 SNEGSKA (reference sequence). The DNA of the CDR3 is TGCAGTGCTCCCCGGGACGGATCCTACGAGCAGTACTAC. It codes for CSAPRDGSYEQYY.

Remarks on this clonotype: A much larger clone lies one base from this, so it may be a read error. CDR3 residues: CASTGLDTEAFF. CDR3 sequence (DNA): TGTGCCAGCACAGGATTGGATACTGAAGCTTTCTTT. This chain uses TRBV6-2 or TRBV6-3 with TRBJ1-1; D is unclear. The CDR3 has 12 amino acids. Germline assignment: CDR1 MNHEY and CDR2 SVGEGT. Trimming removed 7 bases from V and 5 bases from J, with 11 bases in between.

This clonotype appeared many times. The chain joins TRBV10-1 to TRBJ2-3; possible D gene TRBD1, 6 bases. Germline-derived CDR1 and CDR2 are WNHNN and SYGVQD (reference sequence). The CDR3 is 13 amino acids. V was pared by 3 bases and J by 5 bases, with 9 bases between. The CDR3 protein is CASSDKGVDTQYF. As DNA, the CDR3 is TGCGCCAGCAGTGATAAGGGGGTAGATACGCAGTATTTT.

This clonotype was seen ten or more times. This sequence joins TRBV12-3 or TRBV12-4 and TRBJ2-4, with TRBD2 matching 11 bases. The CDR3 spans 17 residues. The trim removed 7 bases at V and 0 bases at J, leaving 8 bases unmatched. The CDR3 DNA reads as TGTGCCAGCACCATTAGCGGGGGGGGCTTAGCCAAAAACATTCAGTACTTC. It encodes CASTISGGGLAKNIQYF.

The sample holds a few counts of this clonotype. The rearrangement links TRBV9 to TRBJ1-1; TRBD1 aligns across 7 bases. Germline trimming cut 3 bases from V and 3 bases from J; bases unmatched to any gene: 5. This CDR3 has 14 residues. The germline V gene has CDR1 SGDLS and CDR2 YYNGEE. Here the CDR3 reads CASSGRGLDTEAFF. In DNA form, the CDR3 reads TGTGCCAGCAGCGGAAGGGGGCTGGACACTGAAGCTTTCTTT. Full variable domain (rest looked up from reference TRBV9 and TRBJ1-1): DSGVTQTPKHLITATGQRVTLRCSPRSGDLSVYWYQQSLDQGLQFLIQYYNGEERAKGNILERFSAQQFPDLHSELNLSSLELGDSALYFCASSGRGLDTEAFFGQGTRLTVV.

There are many counts of this clonotype. The gene calls are TRBV15 and TRBJ2-7, with TRBD1 matching 7 bases. In germline, CDR1 is LNHNV, CDR2 YYDKDF (reference sequence). Germline trimming cut 6 bases from V and 2 bases from J; bases unmatched to any gene: 10. This CDR3 is 15 amino acids long. The CDR3 spells CATRSPGQNTYEQYF. The CDR3 region has the DNA TGTGCCACCAGGAGTCCGGGACAGAACACCTACGAGCAGTACTTC.

The V gene is TRBV19, the J gene TRBJ2-7; a possible D gene is TRBD2 (6 bases). This CDR3 spans 15 amino acids. V was trimmed by 5 bases and J by 4 bases, leaving 18 bases between them. Looked up from germline, CDR1 is LNHDA and CDR2 is SQIVND (reference sequence). The CDR3 nucleotides are TGTGCCAGTAGTCCCCTGGGGGGAACCGATTACGAGCAGTACTTC. This gives the protein CASSPLGGTDYEQYF.

This clonotype occurred many times. In DNA form, the CDR3 reads TGTGCCAGCGGAACGGGACAGGAGAGTTTTGGTGGCTACACCTTC. It encodes CASGTGQESFGGYTF. The V and J genes are TRBV9 and TRBJ1-2; the match to TRBD1 covers 8 bases. This CDR3 is 15 amino acids long. The germline CDR1 and CDR2 sequences are SGDLS and YYNGEE. The junction had 15 bases not matched to a gene; V was cut back by 7 bases and J by 7 bases. Based on the CDR3 plus reference TRBV9 and TRBJ1-2, the full variable domain is DSGVTQTPKHLITATGQRVTLRCSPRSGDLSVYWYQQSLDQGLQFLIQYYNGEERAKGNILERFSAQQFPDLHSELNLSSLELGDSALYFCASGTGQESFGGYTFGSGTRLTVV.

The chain carries TRBV28 and TRBJ2-1; 8 positions match TRBD2. This CDR3 spans 13 amino acids. Germline V CDR1 and CDR2: MDHEN, SYDVKM. J gave up 10 bases and V 7 bases, and 9 bases lay outside the gene matches. Here the CDR3 reads CASTPGGGWEQFF. The CDR3 bases are TGTGCCAGCACCCCGGGGGGGGGCTGGGAGCAGTTCTTC.